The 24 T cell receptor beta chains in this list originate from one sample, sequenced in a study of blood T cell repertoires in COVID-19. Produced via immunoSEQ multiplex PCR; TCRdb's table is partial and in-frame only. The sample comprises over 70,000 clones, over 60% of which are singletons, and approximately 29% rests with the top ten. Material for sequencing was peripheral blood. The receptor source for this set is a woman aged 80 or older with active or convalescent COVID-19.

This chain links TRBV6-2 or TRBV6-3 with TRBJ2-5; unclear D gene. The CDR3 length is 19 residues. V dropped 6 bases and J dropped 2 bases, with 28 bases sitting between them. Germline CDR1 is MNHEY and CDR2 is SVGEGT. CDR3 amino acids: CASSWPHLDTAQFQETQYF. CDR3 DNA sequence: TGTGCCAGCAGCTGGCCCCATCTAGATACCGCACAATTTCAAGAGACCCAGTACTTC.

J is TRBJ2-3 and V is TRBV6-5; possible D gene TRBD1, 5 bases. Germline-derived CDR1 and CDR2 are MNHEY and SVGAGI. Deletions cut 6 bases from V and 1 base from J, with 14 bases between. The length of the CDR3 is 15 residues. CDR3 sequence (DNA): TGTGCCAGCAGCACCAGGGATGATGGCACAGATACGCAGTATTTT. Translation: CASSTRDDGTDTQYF.

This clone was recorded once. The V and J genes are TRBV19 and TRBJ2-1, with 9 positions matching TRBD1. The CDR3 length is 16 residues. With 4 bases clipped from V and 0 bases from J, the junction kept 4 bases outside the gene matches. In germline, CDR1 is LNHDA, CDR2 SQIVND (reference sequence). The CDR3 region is CASSKGGQGSYNEQFF. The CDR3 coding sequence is TGTGCCAGTAGTAAGGGGGGACAGGGCTCCTACAATGAGCAGTTCTTC.

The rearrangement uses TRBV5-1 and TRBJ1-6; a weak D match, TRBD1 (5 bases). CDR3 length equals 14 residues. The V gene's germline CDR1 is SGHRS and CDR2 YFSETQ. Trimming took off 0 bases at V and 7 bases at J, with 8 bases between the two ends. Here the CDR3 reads CASSLDRKNSPLHF. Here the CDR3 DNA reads TGCGCCAGCAGCTTGGACAGGAAAAATTCACCCCTCCACTTT.

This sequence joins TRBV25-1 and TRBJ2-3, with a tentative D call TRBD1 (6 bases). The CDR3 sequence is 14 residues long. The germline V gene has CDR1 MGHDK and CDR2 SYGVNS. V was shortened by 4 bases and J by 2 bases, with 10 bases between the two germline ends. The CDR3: CASSGAGATDTQYF. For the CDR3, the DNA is TGTGCCAGCAGTGGGGCAGGGGCCACAGATACGCAGTATTTT.

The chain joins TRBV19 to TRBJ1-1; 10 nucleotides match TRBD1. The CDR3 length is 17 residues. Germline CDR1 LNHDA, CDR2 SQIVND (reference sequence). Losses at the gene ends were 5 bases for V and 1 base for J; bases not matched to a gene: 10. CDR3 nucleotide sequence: TGTGCCAGTAGTGCCATCCCCGGGACAGGGGCGAACACTGAAGCTTTCTTT. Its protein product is CASSAIPGTGANTEAFF.

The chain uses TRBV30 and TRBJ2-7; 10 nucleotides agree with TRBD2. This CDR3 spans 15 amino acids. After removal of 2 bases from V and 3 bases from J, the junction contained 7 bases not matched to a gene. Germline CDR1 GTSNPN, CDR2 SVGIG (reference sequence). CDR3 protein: CAWSQASGGLYEQYF. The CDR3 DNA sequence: TGTGCCTGGAGTCAGGCTAGCGGGGGCCTCTACGAGCAGTACTTC.

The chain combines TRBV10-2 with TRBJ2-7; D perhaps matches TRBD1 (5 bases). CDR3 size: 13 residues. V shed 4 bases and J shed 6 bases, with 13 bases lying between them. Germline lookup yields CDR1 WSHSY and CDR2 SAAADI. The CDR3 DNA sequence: TGCGCCAGCAGTGTGGGCAGGACAATCGAGCAGTACTTC. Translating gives CASSVGRTIEQYF.

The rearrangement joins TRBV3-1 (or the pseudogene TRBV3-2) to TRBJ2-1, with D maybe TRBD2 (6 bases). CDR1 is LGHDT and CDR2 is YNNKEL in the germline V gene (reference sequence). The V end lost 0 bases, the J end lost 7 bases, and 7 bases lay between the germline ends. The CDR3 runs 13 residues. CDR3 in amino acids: CASSQERGNEQFF. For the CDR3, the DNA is TGTGCCAGCAGCCAAGAACGGGGGAATGAGCAGTTCTTC.

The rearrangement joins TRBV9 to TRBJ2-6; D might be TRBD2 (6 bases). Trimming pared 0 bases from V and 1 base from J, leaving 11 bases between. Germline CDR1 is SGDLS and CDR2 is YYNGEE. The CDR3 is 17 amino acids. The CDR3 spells CASSVVRGTSGANVLTF. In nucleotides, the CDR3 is TGTGCCAGCAGCGTAGTCCGGGGGACGTCTGGGGCCAACGTCCTGACTTTC. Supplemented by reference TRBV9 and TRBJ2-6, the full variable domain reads DSGVTQTPKHLITATGQRVTLRCSPRSGDLSVYWYQQSLDQGLQFLIQYYNGEERAKGNILERFSAQQFPDLHSELNLSSLELGDSALYFCASSVVRGTSGANVLTFGAGSRLTVL.

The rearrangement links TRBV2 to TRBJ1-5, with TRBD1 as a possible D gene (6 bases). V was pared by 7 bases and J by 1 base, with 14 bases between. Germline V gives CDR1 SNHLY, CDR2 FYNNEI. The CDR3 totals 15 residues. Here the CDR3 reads CASNRGGSSNQPQHF. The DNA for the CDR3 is TGTGCCAGCAACCGAGGGGGATCCAGCAATCAGCCCCAGCATTTT.

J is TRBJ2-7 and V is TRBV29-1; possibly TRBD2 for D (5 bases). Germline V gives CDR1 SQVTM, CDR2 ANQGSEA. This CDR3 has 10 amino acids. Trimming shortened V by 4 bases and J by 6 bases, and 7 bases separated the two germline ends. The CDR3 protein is CSVGGPEQYF. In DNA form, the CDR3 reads TGCAGCGTTGGAGGGCCCGAGCAGTACTTC.

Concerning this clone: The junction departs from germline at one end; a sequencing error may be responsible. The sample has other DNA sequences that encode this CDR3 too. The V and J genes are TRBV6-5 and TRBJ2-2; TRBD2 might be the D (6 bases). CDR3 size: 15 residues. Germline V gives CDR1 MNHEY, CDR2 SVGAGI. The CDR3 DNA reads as TGTGCCAGCATTCAGGACCTCCGCGGGACCGGGGAGCTATTTTTT. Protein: CASIQDLRGTGELFF.

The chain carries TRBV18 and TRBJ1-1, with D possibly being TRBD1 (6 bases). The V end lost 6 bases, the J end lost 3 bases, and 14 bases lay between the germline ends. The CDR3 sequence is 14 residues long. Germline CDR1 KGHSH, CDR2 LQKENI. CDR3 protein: CASSLQGQDTEAFF. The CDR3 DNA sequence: TGTGCCAGCTCCCTCCAGGGGCAAGACACTGAAGCTTTCTTT.

CDR3 sequence reads: CASSQKQGADSPLHF. The DNA for the CDR3 is TGTGCCAGCAGCCAGAAACAGGGGGCGGATTCACCCCTCCACTTT. V usage is TRBV6-5 and J usage is TRBJ1-6; 9 bases match TRBD1. Germline V lookup: CDR1 MNHEY, CDR2 SVGAGI. The CDR3 length is 15 residues. With V trimmed by 6 bases and J by 8 bases, 8 bases remained unmatched.

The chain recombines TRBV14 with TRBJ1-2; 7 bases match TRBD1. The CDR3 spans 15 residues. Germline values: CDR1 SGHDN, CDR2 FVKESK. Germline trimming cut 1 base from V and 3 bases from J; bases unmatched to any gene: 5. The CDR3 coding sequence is TGTGCCAGCAGCCAAGCAGACAGGGTATACTATGGCTACACCTTC. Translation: CASSQADRVYYGYTF. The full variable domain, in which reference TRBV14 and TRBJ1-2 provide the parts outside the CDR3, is EAGVTQFPSHSVIEKGQTVTLRCDPISGHDNLYWYRRVMGKEIKFLLHFVKESKQDESGMPNNRFLAERTGGTYSTLKVQPAELEDSGVYFCASSQADRVYYGYTFGSGTRLTVV.

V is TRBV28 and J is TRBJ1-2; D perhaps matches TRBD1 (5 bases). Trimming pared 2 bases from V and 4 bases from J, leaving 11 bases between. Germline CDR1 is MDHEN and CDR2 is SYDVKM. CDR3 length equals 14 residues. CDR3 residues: CASSLVGGSYGYTF. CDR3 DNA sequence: TGTGCCAGCAGTTTAGTTGGGGGGAGCTATGGCTACACCTTC.

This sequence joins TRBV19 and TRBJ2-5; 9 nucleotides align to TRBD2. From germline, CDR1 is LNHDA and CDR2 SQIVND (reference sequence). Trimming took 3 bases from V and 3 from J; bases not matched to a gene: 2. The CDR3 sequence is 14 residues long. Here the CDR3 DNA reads TGTGCCAGTAGTATGCTAGCGGGGAAAGAGACCCAGTACTTC. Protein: CASSMLAGKETQYF. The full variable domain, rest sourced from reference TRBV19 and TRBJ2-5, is DGGITQSPKYLFRKEGQNVTLSCEQNLNHDAMYWYRQDPGQGLRLIYYSQIVNDFQKGDIAEGYSVSREKKESFPLTVTSAQKNPTAFYLCASSMLAGKETQYFGPGTRLLVL.

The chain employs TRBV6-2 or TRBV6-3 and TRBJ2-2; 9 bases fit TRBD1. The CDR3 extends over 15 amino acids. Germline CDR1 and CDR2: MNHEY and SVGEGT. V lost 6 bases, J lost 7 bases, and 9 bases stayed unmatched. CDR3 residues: CASSRPGQGNGELFF. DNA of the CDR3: TGTGCCAGCAGCCGCCCGGGACAGGGAAACGGGGAGCTGTTTTTT.

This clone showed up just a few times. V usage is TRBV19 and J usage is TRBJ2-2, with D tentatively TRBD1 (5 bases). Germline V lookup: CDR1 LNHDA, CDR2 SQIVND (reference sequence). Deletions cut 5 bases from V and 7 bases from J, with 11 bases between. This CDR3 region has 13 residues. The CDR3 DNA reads TGTGCCAGTAGTGTGCAGGGATTCGGGGAGCTGTTTTTT. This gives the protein CASSVQGFGELFF.

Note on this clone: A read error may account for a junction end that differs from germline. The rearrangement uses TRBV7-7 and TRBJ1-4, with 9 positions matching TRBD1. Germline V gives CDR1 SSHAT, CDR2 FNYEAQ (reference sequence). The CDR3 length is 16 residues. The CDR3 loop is CASSPAGQGGGEELFF. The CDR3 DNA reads TGTGCTAGCAGCCCGGCGGGACAGGGTGGGGGTGAGGAACTGTTTTTT.

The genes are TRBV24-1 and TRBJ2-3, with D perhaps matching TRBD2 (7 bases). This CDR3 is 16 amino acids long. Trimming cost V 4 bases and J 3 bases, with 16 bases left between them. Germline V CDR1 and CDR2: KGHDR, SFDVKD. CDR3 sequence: CATSEAAGAGTDTQYF. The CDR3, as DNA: TGTGCCACCAGTGAAGCGGCGGGGGCGGGAACAGATACGCAGTATTTT.

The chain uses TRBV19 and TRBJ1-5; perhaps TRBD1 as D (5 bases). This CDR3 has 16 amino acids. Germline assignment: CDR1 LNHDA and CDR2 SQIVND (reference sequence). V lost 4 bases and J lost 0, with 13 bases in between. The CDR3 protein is CASSTIRVSSNQPQHF. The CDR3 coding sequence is TGTGCCAGTAGTACGATCAGGGTGAGTAGCAATCAGCCCCAGCATTTT. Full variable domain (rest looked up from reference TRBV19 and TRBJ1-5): DGGITQSPKYLFRKEGQNVTLSCEQNLNHDAMYWYRQDPGQGLRLIYYSQIVNDFQKGDIAEGYSVSREKKESFPLTVTSAQKNPTAFYLCASSTIRVSSNQPQHFGDGTRLSIL.

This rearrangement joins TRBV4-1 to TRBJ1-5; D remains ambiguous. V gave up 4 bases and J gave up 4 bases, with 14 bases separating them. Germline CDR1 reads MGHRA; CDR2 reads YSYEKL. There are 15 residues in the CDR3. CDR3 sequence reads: CASSLTAGRNQPQHF. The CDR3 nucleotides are TGCGCCAGCAGCCTTACGGCGGGAAGAAATCAGCCCCAGCATTTT.